Below, 30 T cell receptor beta chains from the same sample are listed, as sequenced in a study of T cells in Graves' hyperthyroidism and ophthalmopathy. From RNA transcripts, TCR beta CDR3 regions were amplified. HTBI primers were the set used in a first-round RT-PCR of the TCR CDR3. TCRdb re-derived calls from the multiplex PCR reads in MiXCR, one entry per CDR3 protein. Of a few hundred thousand distinct CDR3 sequences listed, roughly 14% are singletons. Sequenced material: blood. The receptors here all came from a woman younger than 30 with Graves' hyperthyroidism.

This clonotype was seen more than once but under ten times. J is TRBJ2-2 and V is TRBV4-1; D perhaps matches TRBD2 (6 bases). Germline-derived CDR1 and CDR2 are MGHRA and YSYEKL. The CDR3 runs to 16 residues. V was clipped by 4 bases and J by 6 bases, with 18 bases between them. The CDR3 loop is CASSRLPAGSAGELFF. The CDR3 region has the DNA TGCGCCAGCAGCCGTCTCCCGGCGGGATCGGCCGGGGAGCTGTTTTTT.

This clonotype was recorded many times. The chain links TRBV24-1 to TRBJ1-5, with no clear D. With 3 bases removed from V and 3 bases from J, the gap between germline ends came to 14 bases. CDR1 is KGHDR and CDR2 is SFDVKD in the germline V gene. This CDR3 is 16 amino acids long. The CDR3 sequence is CATSDASDGFNQPQHF. In DNA form, the CDR3 reads TGTGCCACCAGTGATGCATCGGACGGATTCAATCAGCCCCAGCATTTT.

J is TRBJ1-3 and V is TRBV3-1; no definite D call. The germline V gene encodes CDR1 LGHDT and CDR2 YNNKEL (reference sequence). This CDR3 comprises 15 residues. The V end was cut by 3 bases, the J end by 0 bases, with 9 bases between. CDR3 bases: TGTGCCAGCAGCCAGGGGTTCTCCTCTGGAAACACCATATATTTT. Protein sequence: CASSQGFSSGNTIYF.

This clonotype was counted at least ten times. V is TRBV12-3 or TRBV12-4 and J is TRBJ1-5; D not resolved. The CDR3 spans 14 residues. With 6 bases removed from V and 1 base from J, the gap between germline ends came to 10 bases. The CDR3 DNA follows: TGTGCCAGCAGGAACTCCTGGAGCAATCAGCCCCAGCATTTT. Translation: CASRNSWSNQPQHF.

This clonotype was recorded many times. The chain joins TRBV29-1 to TRBJ2-3; TRBD1 is a possible D gene (6 bases). The V gene's germline CDR1 is SQVTM and CDR2 ANQGSEA. The CDR3 has 14 residues. V was pared by 4 bases and J by 3 bases, with 14 bases between. This CDR3 reads CSVAGTSVTDTQYF. The CDR3 region has the DNA TGCAGCGTTGCTGGGACATCTGTAACAGATACGCAGTATTTT.

This clonotype was seen ten or more times. The V and J genes are TRBV11-2 and TRBJ1-5, with a tentative D call TRBD1 (5 bases). The CDR3 is 13 amino acids. Germline loops: CDR1 SGHAT, CDR2 FQNNGV. The V and J ends lost 5 bases and 3 bases respectively, with 8 bases between them. CDR3 loop: CASSLTVNQPQHF. The CDR3 DNA reads as TGTGCCAGCAGCCTGACAGTCAATCAGCCCCAGCATTTT. The complete variable domain, with remaining parts taken from reference TRBV11-2 and TRBJ1-5, reads EAGVAQSPRYKIIEKRQSVAFWCNPISGHATLYWYQQILGQGPKLLIQFQNNGVVDDSQLPKDRFSAERLKGVDSTLKIQPAKLEDSAVYLCASSLTVNQPQHFGDGTRLSIL.

This clonotype came up many times. The J gene is TRBJ2-3, the V gene TRBV20-1; 9 bases agree with TRBD2. After removal of 6 bases from V and 8 bases from J, the junction contained 18 bases not matched to a gene. CDR3 length equals 16 residues. Germline V gene lookup returns CDR1 DFQATT and CDR2 SNEGSKA (reference sequence). The CDR3 sequence is CSALPGRREGTGTQYF. CDR3 nucleotide sequence: TGCAGTGCCCTCCCCGGGCGGCGGGAGGGTACGGGTACGCAGTATTTT.

In its sample, this clonotype was seen a few times. J is TRBJ2-1 and V is TRBV19; D gene uncertain. Germline assignment: CDR1 LNHDA and CDR2 SQIVND (reference sequence). The CDR3 runs to 15 residues. V lost 2 bases to trimming and J lost 5 bases, with 13 bases between them. The CDR3 nucleotides are TGTGCCAGTAGTATAATAGCAACAATTAACAATGAGCAGTTCTTC. Amino acids: CASSIIATINNEQFF. The full variable domain, its missing parts supplied by reference TRBV19 and TRBJ2-1, is DGGITQSPKYLFRKEGQNVTLSCEQNLNHDAMYWYRQDPGQGLRLIYYSQIVNDFQKGDIAEGYSVSREKKESFPLTVTSAQKNPTAFYLCASSIIATINNEQFFGPGTRLTVL.

Many counts were recorded for this clonotype. The rearrangement links TRBV3-1 to TRBJ2-2, with 7 bases matching TRBD2. The CDR3 is made up of 16 amino acids. V gave up 3 bases and J gave up 6 bases; unmatched junction bases: 10. Per the germline V gene, CDR1 is LGHDT and CDR2 is YNNKEL (reference sequence). CDR3 loop: CASSQTRLAEAGELFF. The CDR3 bases are TGTGCCAGCAGCCAGACACGACTAGCTGAAGCCGGGGAGCTGTTTTTT.

This clonotype was counted only a few times. This chain connects TRBV20-1 to TRBJ2-1; D gene uncertain. Per the germline V gene, CDR1 is DFQATT and CDR2 is SNEGSKA (reference sequence). The V and J ends lost 3 bases and 8 bases respectively, with 17 bases between them. CDR3 length: 14 residues. CDR3 sequence reads: CSARTGPPLDEQFF. The CDR3 DNA is TGCAGTGCTAGGACCGGACCCCCTTTAGATGAGCAGTTCTTC.

This clonotype was recorded many times. The chain recombines TRBV5-1 with TRBJ2-1; 10 bases match TRBD1. The CDR3 is made up of 15 amino acids. The germline CDR1 and CDR2 sequences are SGHRS and YFSETQ. V lost 3 bases, J lost 8 bases, and 8 bases stayed unmatched. CDR3 coding DNA: TGCGCCAGCAGCTGGGGGACAGGGGCCGGGGATGAGCAGTTCTTC. Translated: CASSWGTGAGDEQFF.

V and J are TRBV7-9 and TRBJ1-5, with D uncertain. CDR3 size: 14 residues. V lost 4 bases and J 4 bases, leaving 11 bases between the germline ends. CDR1 SEHNR and CDR2 FQNEAQ come from the germline V gene (reference sequence). The CDR3 reads CASSSSMGNQPQHF. The CDR3 DNA follows: TGTGCCAGCAGCTCGTCCATGGGAAATCAGCCCCAGCATTTT.

This clonotype was detected ten times or more. The V and J genes are TRBV3-1 and TRBJ2-7, with 8 bases identical to TRBD1. CDR1 and CDR2 from the germline V gene are LGHDT and YNNKEL (reference sequence). The length of the CDR3 is 15 residues. V shed 1 base, J shed 2 bases, and the junction held 4 bases outside the gene matches. The DNA of the CDR3 is TGTGCCAGCAGCCAAGTGGAACAGGGGGCCTACGAGCAGTACTTC. The encoded protein is CASSQVEQGAYEQYF.

In its sample, this clonotype was seen many times. The gene calls are TRBV6-1 and TRBJ1-1; no clear D gene. The CDR3 contains 17 residues. Deletions cut 5 bases from V and 0 bases from J, with 19 bases between. Germline V gene data show CDR1 as MNHNS and CDR2 as SASEGT. CDR3 in DNA: TGTGCCAGCAGTTTCGGTCTTTCCACTGTAATGAACACTGAAGCTTTCTTT. This gives the protein CASSFGLSTVMNTEAFF.

In its sample, this clonotype was seen many times. The rearrangement links TRBV7-3 to TRBJ1-1; 7 bases are shared with TRBD1. The germline gives CDR1 SGHTA, CDR2 FQGTGA. This CDR3 region has 12 residues. V was pared by 5 bases and J by 6 bases, with 3 bases of the junction left unmatched. DNA of the CDR3: TGTGCCAGCAGCGCAACAGGGGCTGAAGCTTTCTTT. Its protein is CASSATGAEAFF.

This clonotype was recorded many times. The rearrangement joins TRBV5-1 to TRBJ1-2, with D maybe TRBD1 (5 bases). Germline CDR1 reads SGHRS; CDR2 reads YFSETQ. The CDR3 is 12 amino acids. Trimming pared 1 base from V and 10 bases from J, leaving 11 bases between. CDR3 in amino acids: CASSLNQGLYTF. The CDR3 DNA follows: TGCGCCAGCAGCTTGAACCAGGGTCTCTACACCTTC.

V is TRBV7-2 and J is TRBJ1-6; D is possibly TRBD1 (6 bases). From germline, CDR1 is SGHTA and CDR2 FQGNSA. V gave up 1 base and J gave up 10 bases, with 14 bases separating them. This CDR3 is 15 amino acids long. Here the CDR3 reads CASSLVRAGASPLHF. In DNA form, the CDR3 reads TGTGCCAGCAGCTTAGTAAGGGCAGGGGCCTCACCCCTCCACTTT. Using reference TRBV7-2 and TRBJ1-6 for the parts outside the CDR3, the full variable domain is GAGVSQSPSNKVTEKGKDVELRCDPISGHTALYWYRQSLGQGLEFLIYFQGNSAPDKSGLPSDRFSAERTGGSVSTLTIQRTQQEDSAVYLCASSLVRAGASPLHFGNGTRLTVT.

In this sample, this clonotype turned up many times. This rearrangement joins TRBV27 to TRBJ1-2, with D hard to call. V lost 8 bases and J 0 bases, leaving 13 bases between the germline ends. The CDR3 runs to 14 residues. Germline V gene lookup returns CDR1 MNHEY and CDR2 SMNVEV (reference sequence). The CDR3 DNA is TGTGCCAGCGCCCGACGCCGAGCTAACTATGGCTACACCTTC. This codes for CASARRRANYGYTF.

Ten or more counts support this clonotype. The rearrangement uses TRBV7-8 and TRBJ2-1; D is possibly TRBD2 (5 bases). CDR1 is SGHVS and CDR2 is FQNEAQ in the germline V gene. The CDR3 consists of 14 residues. With 6 bases removed from V and 8 bases from J, the gap between germline ends came to 17 bases. The CDR3 nucleotides are TGTGCCAGCAGTAGAGGACTGGTTATGGATGAGCAGTTCTTC. Translation: CASSRGLVMDEQFF.

This clonotype was counted many times. V gene TRBV18 combines with J gene TRBJ1-3; no reliable D call. Germline assignment: CDR1 KGHSH and CDR2 LQKENI. The CDR3 sequence is 15 residues long. Trimming cost V 3 bases and J 2 bases, with 11 bases left between them. CDR3 nucleotide sequence: TGTGCCAGCTCACCGACCGCGAGGACTGGAAACACCATATATTTT. Translated, it gives CASSPTARTGNTIYF.

V and J are TRBV5-1 and TRBJ2-5, with 12 bases fitting TRBD1. CDR1 is SGHRS, CDR2 YFSETQ, per germline. The CDR3 runs to 15 residues. V shed 6 bases and J 5 bases; nucleotides not matched to a gene: 8. CDR3 in amino acids: CASTPGQGALETQYF. Here the CDR3 DNA reads TGCGCCAGCACGCCGGGACAGGGGGCTTTGGAGACCCAGTACTTC.

The chain combines TRBV19 with TRBJ1-1; D is uncertain. Trimming took 5 bases from V and 2 from J, leaving 9 bases between them. The CDR3 spans 13 residues. Germline CDR1 LNHDA, CDR2 SQIVND (reference sequence). CDR3 sequence (DNA): TGTGCCAGTAGTCGTTCCGCAAACACTGAAGCTTTCTTT. Translation: CASSRSANTEAFF.

Comment on this clonotype: A read error may explain this, as a much larger clone is one base away. The chain couples TRBV15 to TRBJ1-5, with D maybe TRBD1 (5 bases). This CDR3 has 17 amino acids. Trimming left V 3 bases short and J 0 bases short, with 15 bases between. Germline CDR1 and CDR2: LNHNV and YYDKDF (reference sequence). CDR3 DNA: TGTGCCACCAGCAGCGCACAGGAGGAGTATAGCAATCAGCCCCAGCATTTT. Amino acid sequence: CATSSAQEEYSNQPQHF.

V gene TRBV20-1 combines with J gene TRBJ1-2; D unresolved. The V gene's germline CDR1 is DFQATT and CDR2 SNEGSKA (reference sequence). The V and J ends lost 5 bases and 5 bases respectively, with 12 bases between them. The CDR3 totals 12 residues. The CDR3 loop is CSAPWALYGYTF. The CDR3 DNA follows: TGCAGTGCTCCTTGGGCCCTTTATGGCTACACCTTC.

Many counts were recorded for this clonotype. The chain links TRBV27 to TRBJ1-4; D gene uncertain. The germline V gene encodes CDR1 MNHEY and CDR2 SMNVEV (reference sequence). V lost 2 bases to trimming and J lost 4 bases, with 20 bases between them. This CDR3 contains 18 residues. The CDR3, as DNA: TGTGCCAGCAGTTTAAGGGCACCGGGAGTCCGTATTAATGAAAAACTGTTTTTT. Its translation is CASSLRAPGVRINEKLFF.

A few counts support this clonotype. V gene TRBV2 combines with J gene TRBJ2-5, with D possibly being TRBD1 or TRBD2 (5 bases each). There are 11 residues in the CDR3. V shed 7 bases and J shed 5 bases, with 8 bases lying between them. Germline V gene sequence: CDR1 SNHLY, CDR2 FYNNEI. The CDR3 coding sequence is TGTGCCAGCACCGAGGGGGAGACCCAGTACTTC. Protein product: CASTEGETQYF.

This clonotype has a count of ten or more. The chain has TRBV11-2 and TRBJ2-1, with a tentative D call TRBD2 (6 bases). The CDR3 runs to 14 residues. Trimming shortened V by 2 bases and J by 3 bases, and 8 bases separated the two germline ends. Germline V lookup: CDR1 SGHAT, CDR2 FQNNGV. The CDR3, as DNA: TGTGCCAGCAGCTTAAGACTAGACTACAATGAGCAGTTCTTC. It yields the protein CASSLRLDYNEQFF.

The chain combines TRBV3-1 with TRBJ2-3, with a weak D call TRBD2 (6 bases). CDR1 is LGHDT and CDR2 is YNNKEL in the germline V gene (reference sequence). The CDR3 length is 16 residues. Trimming took 1 base from V and 1 from J, leaving 12 bases between them. The CDR3 spells CASSQVGTGGTDTQYF. The CDR3 DNA reads TGTGCCAGCAGCCAAGTGGGTACGGGAGGCACAGATACGCAGTATTTT.

Many counts were recorded for this clonotype. The V and J genes are TRBV20-1 and TRBJ1-5; possible D gene TRBD1, 5 bases. The CDR3 runs to 12 residues. Trimming removed 4 bases from V and 10 bases from J, with 14 bases in between. CDR1 DFQATT and CDR2 SNEGSKA come from the germline V gene (reference sequence). The CDR3 DNA reads TGCAGTGCTATTGACGGCCAGGGACCCCAGCATTTT. Translation gives CSAIDGQGPQHF.

The rearrangement uses TRBV10-3 and TRBJ2-3; TRBD1 agrees at 10 bases. CDR1 ENHRY and CDR2 SYGVKD come from the germline V gene. V lost 3 bases to trimming and J lost 6 bases; unmatched junction nucleotides: 6. CDR3 length: 15 amino acids. The CDR3 loop reads CAISDSTGGADTQYF. DNA of the CDR3: TGTGCCATCAGTGACTCGACAGGGGGCGCGGATACGCAGTATTTT.